Listed below are T cell receptor beta chains from one sample, sequenced in a study of T cell changes during pregnancy in multiple sclerosis. Some clones are missing from TCRdb's copy, which holds only in-frame ones; the method was immunoSEQ multiplex PCR. The sample has about 56,000 clones; 85% to 95% are singletons. The sample was CD4+ T cells from peripheral blood mononuclear cells, taken in the third trimester of pregnancy. These receptor sequences come from a female donor with multiple sclerosis, enrolled in a pregnancy study. Each CDR3 is given with its conserved first and last residue. The D gene is left open where the match is weak. A row's size may be missing; if present it is once, few, many or a size class.

>-|TRBJ1-4|-|TRBV11-2
CASSSIRDATNEKLFF
TGTGCCAGCAGCTCCATCCGAGATGCAACTAATGAAAAACTGTTTTTT
>-|TRBJ1-2|-|TRBV9
CASSVEQGPNYGYTF
TGTGCCAGCAGCGTAGAACAGGGTCCCAACTATGGCTACACCTTC
>-|TRBJ1-5|-|TRBV2
CASKKGIGNQPQHF
TGTGCCAGCAAAAAGGGGATCGGCAATCAGCCCCAGCATTTT
>TRBD2|TRBJ2-3|-|TRBV7-3
CASSLMSSGGPDTQYF
TGTGCCAGCAGCTTAATGTCTAGCGGGGGGCCAGATACGCAGTATTTT
>-|TRBJ2-3|-|TRBV6-5
CASGQKTGSCF
TGTGCCAGCGGACAAAAGACAGGTAGTTGCTTT
>-|TRBJ1-1|-|TRBV11-2
CASSLDGAGNTEAFF
TGTGCCAGCAGCTTAGATGGCGCAGGAAACACTGAAGCTTTCTTT
>-|TRBJ1-1|-|TRBV30
CALQGVAEAFF
TGTGCCTTGCAAGGGGTCGCGGAAGCTTTCTTT
>TRBD1|TRBJ2-2|-|TRBV18
CASSPLRTGHANTGELFF
TGTGCCAGCTCACCCCTTAGGACAGGACACGCGAACACCGGGGAGCTGTTTTTT
>-|TRBJ1-5|-|TRBV4-1
CASSREGLPRERPQHF
TGCGCCAGCAGCCGAGAGGGGCTTCCCCGAGAGAGGCCCCAGCATTTT
>TRBD2|TRBJ2-3|once|TRBV9
CASSVDGRGGTDTQYF
TGTGCCAGCAGCGTAGACGGGCGGGGGGGCACAGATACGCAGTATTTT
>TRBD1|TRBJ1-3|once|TRBV18
CASSPTGTGDSGNTIYF
TGTGCCAGCTCACCAACCGGGACAGGGGATTCTGGAAACACCATATATTTT
>TRBD1|TRBJ1-6|-|TRBV7-2
CASSPRQGRNSPLHF
TGTGCCAGCAGTCCCCGACAGGGGAGGAATTCACCCCTCCACTTT
>-|TRBJ1-1|-|TRBV5-4
CASSYDLTETEAFF
TGTGCCAGCAGCTATGACTTGACGGAGACTGAAGCTTTCTTT
>-|TRBJ2-7|-|TRBV13
CASSLVAGAYEQYF
TGTGCCAGCAGCTTAGTTGCAGGTGCGTACGAGCAGTACTTC
>-|TRBJ1-6|-|TRBV11-2
CASSLGLADHSPLHF
TGTGCCAGCAGCTTAGGGTTAGCGGATCATTCACCCCTCCACTTT
>TRBD1|TRBJ2-3|-|TRBV9
CASSVQGQRTF
TGTGCCAGCAGCGTACAGGGACAGAGAACTTTT
>TRBD1|TRBJ1-2|-|TRBV10-3
CAISDAGTGGGGYTF
TGTGCCATCAGTGATGCCGGGACAGGGGGAGGTGGCTACACCTTC
>TRBD1|TRBJ1-1|-|TRBV2
CASSEASGGNTEAFF
TGTGCCAGCAGTGAAGCGTCAGGGGGGAACACTGAAGCTTTCTTT
>-|TRBJ2-7|once|TRBV9
CASSGQQGSSYEQYF
TGTGCCAGCAGCGGCCAACAGGGATCTTCCTACGAGCAGTACTTC
>TRBD1|TRBJ2-7|-|TRBV7-2
CASSPGQGTYEQYF
TGTGCCAGCAGCCCAGGACAGGGAACCTACGAGCAGTACTTC
>-|TRBJ1-5|-|TRBV13
CASSLRTASNQPQHF
TGTGCCAGCAGCTTGAGGACAGCGAGCAATCAGCCCCAGCATTTT
>-|TRBJ1-3|-|TRBV5-5
CASSSRVSYTIYF
TGTGCCAGCAGCTCGCGGGTCAGCTACACCATATATTTT
>TRBD2|TRBJ2-3|-|TRBV7-8
CASSPSGGTGNTQYF
TGTGCCAGCAGCCCTAGCGGGGGCACTGGAAATACGCAGTATTTT
>TRBD2|TRBJ2-3|-|TRBV28
CASSTPSGGAPDTQYF
TGTGCCAGCAGCACCCCTAGCGGGGGGGCCCCAGATACGCAGTATTTT
>-|TRBJ2-1|-|TRBV7-9
CASSLGSSNEQFF
TGTGCCAGCAGCTTAGGTAGCTCCAATGAGCAGTTCTTC
>-|TRBJ1-6|-|TRBV13
CASSSDSPRHLHF
TGTGCCAGCAGCTCGGACAGCCCCCGGCACCTCCACTTT
>-|TRBJ2-3|-|TRBV5-1
CASSLVGDFGGDTQYF
TGCGCCAGCAGCTTGGTGGGGGACTTCGGAGGAGATACGCAGTATTTT
>-|TRBJ1-6|few|TRBV5-5
CASSLTQGVNSPLHF
TGTGCCAGCAGCCTAACGCAGGGTGTAAATTCACCCCTCCACTTT